This T cell receptor (beta chain) was profiled in a study of cytomegalovirus exposure and HLA in healthy donors (dated by TCRdb to about 2017). As for the study more broadly: In an earlier analysis of about 560 of the donors, around 300 Gb of sequence data and some 120 million unique TCR beta sequences from about 179 million T cells were reported. Because of strong linkage in the cohort, roughly five DR-DQ haplotypes were treated as single units for association and clustering. High-throughput TCR immunosequencing, statistical association of individual TCRs with disease status, and machine learning were combined to predict cytomegalovirus infection status. The aim of the study was to test whether cataloging public T cell receptors could identify signatures of past pathogen exposure. The number of donors typed differed by locus, with roughly 629-640 for A, B, C, DRB1 and DQB1, 522 for DQA1, under 610 for DPA1, and 450 to 480 for DPB1. An earlier analysis of about 620 of the donors applied high-throughput TCR beta sequencing to assess whether each TCR beta V gene segment acted as functional or pseudogenic. The study profiled the T cell repertoires of about 640 subjects by immunosequencing and related them to cytomegalovirus serostatus. Every repertoire in the discovery cohort had been generated on one and the same sequencing platform. In the later analysis, no new phenotypic data were used to find candidate immune exposures; instead, reliance was placed on TCR beta sequences and their occurrence across donors. Genome-wide SNP genotypes for about three fifths of the roughly 670 donors were used in a later genetic analysis, which treated that subset as a discovery cohort. Both class I and class II loci were covered by HLA typing, at four-digit resolution. Donor age, sex, ethnicity and CMV serostatus were collected together with the repertoire data. Of the roughly 390 genotyped donors, approximately 83% fell in the genetic ancestry cluster associated with self-reported Caucasian donors. On average, 235,054 unique TCR beta nucleotide sequences were sequenced per donor among a few hundred genotyped donors of the cohort, with around 19% of those sequences being non-productive. A separate validation cohort of roughly 120 different subjects was used in addition to the roughly 700-subject first cohort. Roughly 290 gigabases of sequencing data and 75 million to 85 million unique TCR sequences made up an early release that covered over 550 HLA-typed donors. In a later analysis, previously published TCR beta repertoires from 670 or so donors were re-analyzed and high-resolution HLA genotyping was added so that TCR occurrence patterns could be studied.

This clone appeared once. Its antigen is still unknown. One end of the junction fails to match germline, which may point to a read error. Results the study describes overall, beyond this receptor: Linkage disequilibrium might explain the correlated functional status among segregating V segments, but an unknown experimental factor could not be ruled out. A cluster of highly shared sequence variants was judged likely to be a technical artifact of the sequencing pipeline. This cohort had only TCR beta chains sequenced, and the lack of alpha or paired-chain data limited which features could be detected. Some IMGT-functional V segments, including TRBV6-2 and TRBV6-3, could not be distinguished by the 87-base-pair reads and were therefore excluded. A later genetic analysis associated a missense DCLRE1C variant with V-gene and J-gene trimming of TCR beta chains, and an independent cohort replicated the association. In a later genetic analysis, fewer N-insertions in productive TCRs were reported among donors in an Asian-associated ancestry cluster than the roughly 700-donor mean. According to a later analysis, most CMV-associated TCR beta chains appeared to be HLA-restricted, and the HLA associations seemed to be driven largely by CMV exposure. In an earlier analysis of about 600 of the donors, most TCR beta V segments appeared in productive rearrangements about 87% or about 30% of the time, broadly matching IMGT annotations. It was suggested by the authors that the approach could potentially be generalized to other disease states and immunological phenotypes. Cytomegalovirus status was reported to be diagnosed by the classifier with high specificity and sensitivity in both the original and validation cohorts. In a later analysis, several top co-occurrence clusters were reported to appear linked to parvovirus B19, influenza, CMV and Epstein-Barr virus. Approximately 18 rarely observed V segments, including chromosome 9 orphons, were excluded from the earlier analysis of some 590 of the donors because counts were too low. CMV serostatus was the only immune exposure information available for the cohort. Most TCR sequences were observed very rarely across donors, whereas some public TCRs were present in many individuals. A later analysis found that HLA-associated TCR beta chains were more clonally expanded and had lower generation probabilities than equally common non-associated chains. In a later analysis, the rate of TCR association differed among HLA loci, with DRB1 alleles having the most associated TCRs and HLA-C alleles having the fewest. At a false discovery rate of 0.05, a later analysis linked 15,000 to 20,000 TCR beta sequences to specific HLA alleles. Because some donors lacked HLA typing at each locus, the association tests relied only on the typed subset. In vitro tests confirmed that a few of the cytomegalovirus-associated TCR beta chains recognize cytomegalovirus antigens. The presence/absence analyses assumed that sequencing depth was roughly uniform across donors, and that assumption may not be true. The study gave a list of some 150 TCR beta chains associated with cytomegalovirus. A further reported finding was that TCR beta sequences accurately predicted the HLA-A and HLA-B alleles for most subjects in the first cohort. Assigning TCR associations to individual alleles was difficult when HLA alleles, especially DR and DQ, strongly co-occurred.

The library relied on the immunoSEQ multiplex PCR assay. The multiplex PCR relied on a mix of 60 forward primers for TCR Vbeta segments and 13 reverse primers for TCR Jbeta segments. The CDR3 region of rearranged TCR beta genes was amplified from genomic DNA with a multiplex PCR assay. Amplified TCR beta libraries were sequenced as 87-base-pair reads on the Illumina HiSeq System. Per the original workflow: A later analysis tallied some 79 million unique TCR beta chains across the 666 repertoires, and about 12 million of those chains were shared by two or more donors. To remove PCR and sequencing errors, raw reads were error-corrected and collapsed into unique sequences using a nearest-neighbor algorithm that merged closely related sequences. To assign V, D and J gene segments, CDR3 sequences were aligned to IMGT reference sequences. For a sequence to be retained, at least a six-nucleotide match to both a V gene segment and a J gene segment was required. A rearrangement was called productive if the CDR3 had no stop codons and remained in frame with V and J, and every other rearrangement was called non-productive. CDR3 was defined according to IMGT convention as the region running from the second conserved V-encoded cysteine to the conserved J-encoded phenylalanine. Sequences without an unambiguous match to a single V gene segment were excluded from the earlier analysis of approximately 560 of the donors. An earlier analysis of several hundred of the donors classified V segments as functional when productive rearrangements were above 56.7% and as segregating when the standard deviation between donors was above 5%. A statistical classification framework was built to diagnose cytomegalovirus status from the catalog of TCR beta chain sequences. V and J gene assignment, in a later analysis, came from comparing TCR nucleotide sequences with IMGT/GENE-DB human TR gene sequences. A later analysis assigned CDR3 sequences and most-parsimonious VDJ recombination scenarios with the TCRdist pipeline. In a later analysis, each TCR beta chain was defined by its CDR3 amino acid sequence together with its V-gene family, and reads lacking a unique V-gene family were excluded. In a later analysis, fewer than 650 highly shared, low-generation-probability nucleotide sequences were removed to address suspected cross-contamination and a sequencing artifact. A later analysis calculated a clonal expansion index for each public chain from normalized within-repertoire ranks of inferred template counts. In a later analysis, generation probabilities were computed using a VDJ recombination model fitted to out-of-frame rearrangements, and the results were checked against IGoR. Hypergeometric tests were used in a later analysis to score TCR-TCR, TCR-HLA and TCR-CMV co-occurrence, with a repertoire-size bias correction applied to the TCR pairs. False discovery rates were estimated in a later analysis by permuting HLA or CMV assignments 20 times. A later analysis grouped co-occurring TCRs with DBSCAN, adding TCRdist sequence similarity when clustering within HLA-allele-positive subsets. Repertoires with fewer than 30,000 or more than 120,000 public chains, plus five repertoires with anomalous nucleotide sharing, were excluded from co-occurrence clustering. TCRdb's version of the immuneACCESS table is confined to in-frame rearrangements and falls short of the full clone set. An unresolved V gene accounts for under half of the shortfall where checked; the remainder is of unknown origin. D and trimming were read from the DNA, whereas the V and J calls and clone size are those reported in that table. The sample table contains 50,000 or so clones; only one count was recorded for 65% to 80% of them. The top ten clones comprise about 2.3% of the sample.

The CDR3 goes from the cysteine to the phenylalanine over 15 residues. Solely the CDR3 DNA is kept, with 45 bases framed from the first base. The germline V gene gives CDR1 as SGHTA and CDR2 as FQGNSA. In total, over 600 healthy bone marrow donors made up the cohort. All cohort members were sampled while nominally healthy, although unrecorded immune exposures were likely present. The donor tested CMV seronegative, placing the donor among the roughly 350 seronegative members of the cohort. A peripheral blood sample was collected from each donor, and TCR beta sequencing was performed on peripheral blood mononuclear cells. Genomic DNA extraction from the blood cell samples was performed with the Qiagen DNeasy Blood Extraction Kit.

The sample consisted of PBMCs. In this chain, TRBV7-2 is recombined with TRBJ2-2, with 7 bases aligning to TRBD2. This clonotype was sampled from a female donor in good health and CMV-seronegative. The CDR3 in this case is CASSWGLKEHRGALF. In nucleotide form, the sequence is TGTGCCAGCAGCTGGGGACTAAAGGAACACCGGGGAGCCCTTTTT.